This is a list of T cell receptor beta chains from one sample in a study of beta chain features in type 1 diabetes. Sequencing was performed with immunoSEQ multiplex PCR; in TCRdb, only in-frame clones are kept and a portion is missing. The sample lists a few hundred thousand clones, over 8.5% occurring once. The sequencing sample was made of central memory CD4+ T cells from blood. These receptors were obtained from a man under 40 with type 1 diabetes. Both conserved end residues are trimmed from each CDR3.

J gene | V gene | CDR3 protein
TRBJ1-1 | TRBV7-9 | ASSWGQDTEAF
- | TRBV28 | ASTPGGGTSYEQY
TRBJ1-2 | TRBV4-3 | ASSRQTGNTNYGYT
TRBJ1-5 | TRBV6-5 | ASSIDRDQPQH
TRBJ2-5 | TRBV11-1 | ASSLRETETQY
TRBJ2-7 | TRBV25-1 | ASSDSITGTGITKQY
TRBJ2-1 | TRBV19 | ASIRPGTGRNEQF
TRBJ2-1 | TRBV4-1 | ASSQGQTSYNEQF
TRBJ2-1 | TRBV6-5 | ASMRYNEQF
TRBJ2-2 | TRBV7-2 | ASSSVYESGELF
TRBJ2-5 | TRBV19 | ASNGQGGETQY
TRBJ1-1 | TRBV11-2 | ASSLGSTWNTEAF
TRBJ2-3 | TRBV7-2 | ASSSGTSYTDTQY
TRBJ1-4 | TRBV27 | ASRLKGGSGLAEKLF
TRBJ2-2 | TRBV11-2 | ASSLNPSGTTGERL
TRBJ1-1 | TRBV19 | ASSMNRGAVNTEAF
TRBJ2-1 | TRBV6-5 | ASSYRAGSGDEQF
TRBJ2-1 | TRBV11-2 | ASRGRNNEQF
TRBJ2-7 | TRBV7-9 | ASSLGQGSSSEQY
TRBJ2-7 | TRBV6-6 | ASSPDRGEGKQY
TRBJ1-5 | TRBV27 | ASSPRTGIGNQPQH
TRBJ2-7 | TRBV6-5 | ASSDAYEQY
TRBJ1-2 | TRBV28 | ASTGNYGYT
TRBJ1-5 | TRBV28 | ASSWDGNQPQH
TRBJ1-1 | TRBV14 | ASSRDRGTEAF
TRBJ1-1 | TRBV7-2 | ASSLVGRGTEAF
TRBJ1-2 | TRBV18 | ASSPDGTYGYT
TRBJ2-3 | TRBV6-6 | ASSAPGLAARDTQY
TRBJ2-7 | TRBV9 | ASSPRGLPPYEQY
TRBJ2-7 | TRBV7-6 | ASSRTGTSSSYEQY
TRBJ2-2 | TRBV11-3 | ASSLEHSGSANTGELF
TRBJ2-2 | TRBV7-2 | ASSLGYTGELF